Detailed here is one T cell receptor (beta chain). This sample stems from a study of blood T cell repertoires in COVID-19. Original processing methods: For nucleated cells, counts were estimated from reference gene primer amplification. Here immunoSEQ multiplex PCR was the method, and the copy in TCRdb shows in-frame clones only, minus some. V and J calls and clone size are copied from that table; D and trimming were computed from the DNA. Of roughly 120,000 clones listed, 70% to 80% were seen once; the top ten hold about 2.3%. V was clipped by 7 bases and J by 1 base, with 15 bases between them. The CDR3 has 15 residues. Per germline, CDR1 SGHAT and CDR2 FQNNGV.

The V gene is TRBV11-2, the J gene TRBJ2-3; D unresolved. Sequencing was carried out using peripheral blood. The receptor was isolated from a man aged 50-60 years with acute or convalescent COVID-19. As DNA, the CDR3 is TGTGCCAGCAACACACGTCACGTCGGCACAGATACGCAGTATTTT. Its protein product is CASNTRHVGTDTQYF.